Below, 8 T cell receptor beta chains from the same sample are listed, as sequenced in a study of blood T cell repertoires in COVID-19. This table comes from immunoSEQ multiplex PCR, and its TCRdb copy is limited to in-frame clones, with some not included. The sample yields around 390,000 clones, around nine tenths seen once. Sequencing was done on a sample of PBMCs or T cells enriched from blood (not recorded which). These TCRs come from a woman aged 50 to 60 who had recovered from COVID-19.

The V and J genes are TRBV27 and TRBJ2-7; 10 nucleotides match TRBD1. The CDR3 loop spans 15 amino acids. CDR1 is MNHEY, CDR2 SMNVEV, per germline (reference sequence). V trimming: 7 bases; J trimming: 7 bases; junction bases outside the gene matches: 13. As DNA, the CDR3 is TGTGCCAGCAACCCCTACCGGGACAGGGGTGTGGAGCAGTACTTC. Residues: CASNPYRDRGVEQYF.

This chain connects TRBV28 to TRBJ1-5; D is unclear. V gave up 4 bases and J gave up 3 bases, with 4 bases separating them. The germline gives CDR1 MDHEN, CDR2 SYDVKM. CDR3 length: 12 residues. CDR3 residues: CASSSNNQPQHF. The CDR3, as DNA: TGTGCCAGCAGTTCCAACAATCAGCCCCAGCATTTT.

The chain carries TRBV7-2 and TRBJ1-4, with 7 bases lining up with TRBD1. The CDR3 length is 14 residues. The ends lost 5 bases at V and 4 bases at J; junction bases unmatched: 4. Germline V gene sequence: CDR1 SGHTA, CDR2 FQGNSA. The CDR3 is CASSVGTVNEKLFF. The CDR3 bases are TGTGCCAGCAGCGTAGGGACAGTTAATGAAAAACTGTTTTTT.

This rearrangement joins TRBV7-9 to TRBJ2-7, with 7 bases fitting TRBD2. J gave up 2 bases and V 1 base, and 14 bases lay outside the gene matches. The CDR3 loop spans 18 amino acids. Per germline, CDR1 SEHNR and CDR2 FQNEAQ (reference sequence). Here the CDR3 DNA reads TGTGCCAGCAGCTTAGGTCGTCCGAGCGGGGATGCTACCTACGAGCAGTACTTC. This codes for CASSLGRPSGDATYEQYF.

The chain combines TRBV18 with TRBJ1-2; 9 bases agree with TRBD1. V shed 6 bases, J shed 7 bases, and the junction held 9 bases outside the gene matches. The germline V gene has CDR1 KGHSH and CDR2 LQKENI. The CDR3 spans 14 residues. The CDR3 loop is CASSTTGGWFGYTF. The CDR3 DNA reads TGTGCCAGCTCTACTACAGGGGGCTGGTTTGGCTACACCTTC.

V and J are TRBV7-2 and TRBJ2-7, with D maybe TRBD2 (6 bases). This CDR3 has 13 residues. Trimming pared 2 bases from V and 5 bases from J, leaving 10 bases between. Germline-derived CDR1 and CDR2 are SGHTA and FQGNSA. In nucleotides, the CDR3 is TGTGCCAGCAGCTTATCGGACTACAACGAGCAGTACTTC. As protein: CASSLSDYNEQYF.

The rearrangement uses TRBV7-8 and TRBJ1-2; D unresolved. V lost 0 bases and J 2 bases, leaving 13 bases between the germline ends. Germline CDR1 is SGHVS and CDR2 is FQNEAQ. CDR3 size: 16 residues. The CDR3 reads CASSLALGGLNYGYTF. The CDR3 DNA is TGTGCCAGCAGCTTAGCCCTCGGCGGGTTGAACTATGGCTACACCTTC. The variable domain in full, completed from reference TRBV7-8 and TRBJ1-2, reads GAGVSQSPRYKVAKRGQDVALRCDPISGHVSLFWYQQALGQGPEFLTYFQNEAQLDKSGLPSDRFFAERPEGSVSTLKIQRTQQEDSAVYLCASSLALGGLNYGYTFGSGTRLTVV.

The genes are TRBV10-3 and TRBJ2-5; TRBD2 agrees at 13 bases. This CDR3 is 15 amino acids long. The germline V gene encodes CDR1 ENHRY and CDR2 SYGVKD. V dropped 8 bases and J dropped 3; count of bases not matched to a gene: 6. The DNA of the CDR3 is TGTGCCATCGGACTAGCGGGAGCCGTTAAAGAGACCCAGTACTTC. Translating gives CAIGLAGAVKETQYF.